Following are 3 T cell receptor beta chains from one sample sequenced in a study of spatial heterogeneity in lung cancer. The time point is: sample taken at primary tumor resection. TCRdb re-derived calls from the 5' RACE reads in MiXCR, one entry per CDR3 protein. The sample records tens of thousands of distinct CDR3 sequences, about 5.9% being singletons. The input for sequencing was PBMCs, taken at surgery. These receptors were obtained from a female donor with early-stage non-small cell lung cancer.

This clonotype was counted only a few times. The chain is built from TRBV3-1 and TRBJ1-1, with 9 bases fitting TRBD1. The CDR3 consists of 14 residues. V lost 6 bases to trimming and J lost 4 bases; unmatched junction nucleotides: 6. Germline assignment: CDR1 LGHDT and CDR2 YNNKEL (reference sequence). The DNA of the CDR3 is TGTGCCAGCAGGCCTAGACAGGGGGGCACTGAAGCTTTCTTT. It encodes CASRPRQGGTEAFF.

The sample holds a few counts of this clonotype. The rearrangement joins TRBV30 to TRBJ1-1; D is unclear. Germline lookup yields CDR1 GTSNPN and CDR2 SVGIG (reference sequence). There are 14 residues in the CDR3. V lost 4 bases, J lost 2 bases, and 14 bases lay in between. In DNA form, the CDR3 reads TGTGCCTGGAATCCGCAACGGGATAACACTGAAGCTTTCTTT. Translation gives CAWNPQRDNTEAFF.

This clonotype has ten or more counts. This CDR3 reads CASSQDATGGLAFF. The CDR3 coding sequence is TGTGCCAGCAGCCAAGATGCGACAGGGGGTCTGGCTTTCTTT. The chain is built from TRBV3-1 and TRBJ1-1; 9 nucleotides line up with TRBD1. Trimming at V came to 0 bases and at J to 11 bases, leaving 7 bases not matched to a gene. The germline gives CDR1 LGHDT, CDR2 YNNKEL (reference sequence). The CDR3 sequence is 14 residues long.